This T cell receptor beta chain appears in the sequencing data of a study of spatial heterogeneity in lung cancer. The study's findings and limits: In tumors, expanded intratumoral alpha and beta TCR counts tracked mutation counts.

Time point in this sample: sample taken at primary tumor resection. The donors were more than 70 patients with non-small cell lung cancer that was early-stage and untreated. Extraction of whole RNA from tumor, nontumor lung or frozen PBMC preceded unsorted sequencing. This clonotype was recorded many times. Its antigen is unidentified. Unique molecular identifiers tagged every individual TCR cDNA molecule. TCRdb reprocessed the 5' RACE reads with MiXCR, giving one entry per CDR3 protein. The sample consists of 20,000 or so distinct CDR3 sequences, less than 7.5% of them appearing once. The CDR3 has 17 residues. V was shortened by 4 bases and J by 2 bases, with 19 bases between the two germline ends. Germline-derived CDR1 and CDR2 are SGHAT and FQNNGV.

This chain joins TRBV11-2 and TRBJ2-3; the D is unclear. This specimen consisted of lung tumor tissue, obtained at surgery. This receptor was obtained from a female donor with early-stage non-small cell lung cancer. CDR3 residues: CASSSGASPLLTDTQYF. The DNA of the CDR3 is TGTGCCAGCAGCTCCGGCGCTTCTCCATTGCTCACAGATACGCAGTATTTT.